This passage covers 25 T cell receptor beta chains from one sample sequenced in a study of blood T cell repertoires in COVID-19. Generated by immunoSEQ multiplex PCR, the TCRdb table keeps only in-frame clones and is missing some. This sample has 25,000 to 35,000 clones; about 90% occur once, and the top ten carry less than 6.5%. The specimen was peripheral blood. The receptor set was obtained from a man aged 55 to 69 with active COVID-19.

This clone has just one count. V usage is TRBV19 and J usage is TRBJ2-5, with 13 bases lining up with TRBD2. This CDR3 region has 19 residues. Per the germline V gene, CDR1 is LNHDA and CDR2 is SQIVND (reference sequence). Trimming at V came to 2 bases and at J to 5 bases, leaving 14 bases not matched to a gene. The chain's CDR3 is CASSIHVQTPGLAGETQYF. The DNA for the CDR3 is TGTGCCAGTAGTATACACGTTCAAACACCGGGACTAGCGGGGGAGACCCAGTACTTC.

The CDR3 nucleotides are TGTGCCAGCAGCTTAATGGGGAGCTCCTACAATGAGCAGTTCTTC. Its translation is CASSLMGSSYNEQFF. V usage is TRBV11-3 and J usage is TRBJ2-1, with D possibly matching TRBD2 (5 bases). Germline CDR1 and CDR2: SGHNT and YENEEA. The CDR3 is 15 amino acids. Trimming left V 2 bases short and J 0 bases short, with 8 bases between.

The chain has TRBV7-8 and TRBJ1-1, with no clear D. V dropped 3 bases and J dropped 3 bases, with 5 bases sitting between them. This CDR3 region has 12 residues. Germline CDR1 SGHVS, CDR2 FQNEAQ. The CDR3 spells CASSFRDTEAFF. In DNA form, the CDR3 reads TGTGCCAGCAGCTTTCGAGACACTGAAGCTTTCTTT.

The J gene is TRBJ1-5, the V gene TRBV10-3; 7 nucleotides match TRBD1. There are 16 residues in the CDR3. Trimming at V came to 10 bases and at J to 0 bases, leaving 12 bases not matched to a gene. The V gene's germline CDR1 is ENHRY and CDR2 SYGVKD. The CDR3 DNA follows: TGTGCCACCGAACCGGACAGGTCTATTAGCAATCAGCCCCAGCATTTT. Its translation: CATEPDRSISNQPQHF.

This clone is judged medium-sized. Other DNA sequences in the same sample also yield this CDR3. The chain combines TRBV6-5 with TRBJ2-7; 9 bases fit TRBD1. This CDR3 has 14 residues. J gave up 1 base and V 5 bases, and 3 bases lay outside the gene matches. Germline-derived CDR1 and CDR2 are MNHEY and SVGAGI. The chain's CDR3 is CASSRQGGSYEQYF. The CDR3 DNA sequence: TGTGCCAGCAGTCGACAGGGGGGGTCCTACGAGCAGTACTTC.

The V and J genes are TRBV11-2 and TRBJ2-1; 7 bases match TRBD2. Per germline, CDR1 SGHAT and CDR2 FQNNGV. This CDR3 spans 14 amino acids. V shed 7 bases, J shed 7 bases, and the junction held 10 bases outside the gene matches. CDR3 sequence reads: CASIAGVVGNEQFF. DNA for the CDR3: TGTGCCAGCATCGCGGGGGTGGTGGGAAATGAGCAGTTCTTC.

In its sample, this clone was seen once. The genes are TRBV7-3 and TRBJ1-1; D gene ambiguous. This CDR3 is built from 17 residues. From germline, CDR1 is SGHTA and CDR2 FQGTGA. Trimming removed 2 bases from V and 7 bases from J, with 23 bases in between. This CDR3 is CASSLGPHQSFGGEAFF. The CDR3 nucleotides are TGTGCCAGCAGCTTAGGCCCCCACCAGTCGTTCGGAGGTGAAGCTTTCTTT.

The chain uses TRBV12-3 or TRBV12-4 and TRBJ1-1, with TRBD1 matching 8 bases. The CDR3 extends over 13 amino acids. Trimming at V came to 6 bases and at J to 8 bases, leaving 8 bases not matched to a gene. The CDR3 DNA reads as TGTGCCAGCAGCAGAGGACAGGGTTTCGAAGCTTTCTTT. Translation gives CASSRGQGFEAFF.

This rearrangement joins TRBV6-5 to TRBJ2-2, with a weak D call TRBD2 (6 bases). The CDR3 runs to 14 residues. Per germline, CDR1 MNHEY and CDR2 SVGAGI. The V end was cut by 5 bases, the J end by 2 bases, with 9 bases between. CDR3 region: CASSRDFNTGELFF. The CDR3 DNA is TGTGCCAGCAGTAGGGACTTTAACACCGGGGAGCTGTTTTTT.

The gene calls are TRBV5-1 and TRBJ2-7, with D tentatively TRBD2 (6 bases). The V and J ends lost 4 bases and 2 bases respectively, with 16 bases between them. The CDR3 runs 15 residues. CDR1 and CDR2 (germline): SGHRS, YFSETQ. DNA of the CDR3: TGCGCCAGCAGCGGGATGGGCGGGGACCCCTACGAGCAGTACTTC. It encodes CASSGMGGDPYEQYF.

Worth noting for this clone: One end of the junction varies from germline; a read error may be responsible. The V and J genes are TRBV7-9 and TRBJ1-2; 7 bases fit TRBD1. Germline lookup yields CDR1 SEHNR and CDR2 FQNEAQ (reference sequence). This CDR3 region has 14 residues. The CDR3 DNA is TGTGCCAGCAGCAGACAGGGCGGAATCTATAGCTACACCTTC. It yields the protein CASSRQGGIYSYTF.

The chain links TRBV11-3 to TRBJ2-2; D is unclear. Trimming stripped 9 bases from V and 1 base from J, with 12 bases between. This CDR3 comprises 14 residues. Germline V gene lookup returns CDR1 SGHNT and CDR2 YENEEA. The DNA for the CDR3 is TGTGCCAGTCAGCCTTCAGGGAACACCGGGGAGCTGTTTTTT. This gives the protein CASQPSGNTGELFF.

CDR3 nucleotide sequence: TGTGCCAGCAGTGCGACAGGGAACACTGAAGCTTTCTTT. Translating gives CASSATGNTEAFF. The chain links TRBV6-4 to TRBJ1-1, with a possible D match to TRBD1 (6 bases). This CDR3 comprises 13 residues. From germline, CDR1 is MRHNA and CDR2 SNTAGT. The V end was cut by 4 bases, the J end by 1 base, with 7 bases between.

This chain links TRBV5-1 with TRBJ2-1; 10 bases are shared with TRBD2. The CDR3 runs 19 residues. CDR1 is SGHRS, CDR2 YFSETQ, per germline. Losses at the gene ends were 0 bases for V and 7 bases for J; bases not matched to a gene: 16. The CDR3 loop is CASSLALAGEMGWYNEQFF. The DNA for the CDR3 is TGCGCCAGCAGCTTGGCCCTAGCGGGGGAGATGGGGTGGTATAATGAGCAGTTCTTC.

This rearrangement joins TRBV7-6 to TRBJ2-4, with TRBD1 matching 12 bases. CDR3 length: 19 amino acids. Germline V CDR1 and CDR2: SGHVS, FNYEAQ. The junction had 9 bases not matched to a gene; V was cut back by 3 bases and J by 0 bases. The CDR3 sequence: CASSLGQGAEILAKNIQYF. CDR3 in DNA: TGTGCCAGCAGCTTGGGACAGGGGGCGGAAATTCTAGCCAAAAACATTCAGTACTTC.

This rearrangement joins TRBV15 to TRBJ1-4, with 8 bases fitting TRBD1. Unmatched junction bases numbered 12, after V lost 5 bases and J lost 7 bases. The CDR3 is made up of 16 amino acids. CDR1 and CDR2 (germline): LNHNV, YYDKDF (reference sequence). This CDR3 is CATSSAQDRASEKLFF. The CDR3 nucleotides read TGTGCCACCAGCTCAGCTCAGGACAGGGCTTCTGAAAAACTGTTTTTT.

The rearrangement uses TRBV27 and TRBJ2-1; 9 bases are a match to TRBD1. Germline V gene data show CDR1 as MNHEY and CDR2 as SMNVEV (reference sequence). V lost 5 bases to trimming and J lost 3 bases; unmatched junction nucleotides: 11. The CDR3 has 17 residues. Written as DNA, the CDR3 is TGTGCCAGCAGTCCATGGGCGGGACAGGGAAACTACAATGAGCAGTTCTTC. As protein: CASSPWAGQGNYNEQFF.

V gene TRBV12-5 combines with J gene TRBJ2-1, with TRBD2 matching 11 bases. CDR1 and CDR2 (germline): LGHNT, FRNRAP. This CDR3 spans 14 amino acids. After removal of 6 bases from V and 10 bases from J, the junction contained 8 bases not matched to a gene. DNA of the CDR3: TGTGCTAGTGGGCTTAGCGGGGGGGCCAGGGAGCAGTTCTTC. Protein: CASGLSGGAREQFF.

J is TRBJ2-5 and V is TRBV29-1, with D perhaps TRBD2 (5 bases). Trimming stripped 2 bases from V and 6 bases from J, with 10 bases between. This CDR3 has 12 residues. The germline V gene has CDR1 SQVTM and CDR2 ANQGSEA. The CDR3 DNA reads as TGCAGCGTTGAACGGGAAGGACAGACCCAGTACTTC. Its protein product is CSVEREGQTQYF.

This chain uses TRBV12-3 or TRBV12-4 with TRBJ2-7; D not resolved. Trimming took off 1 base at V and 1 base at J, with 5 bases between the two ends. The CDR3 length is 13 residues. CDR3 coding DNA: TGTGCCAGCAGTTTAGTCCCGTCCTACGAGCAGTACTTC. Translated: CASSLVPSYEQYF.

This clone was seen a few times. This CDR3 reads CSVVGDWVTEAFF. The CDR3, as DNA: TGCAGCGTTGTAGGGGATTGGGTCACTGAAGCTTTCTTT. The chain employs TRBV29-1 and TRBJ1-1; TRBD1 is a possible D gene (5 bases). Trimming left V 4 bases short and J 4 bases short, with 13 bases between. CDR3 length equals 13 residues. In germline, CDR1 is SQVTM, CDR2 ANQGSEA.

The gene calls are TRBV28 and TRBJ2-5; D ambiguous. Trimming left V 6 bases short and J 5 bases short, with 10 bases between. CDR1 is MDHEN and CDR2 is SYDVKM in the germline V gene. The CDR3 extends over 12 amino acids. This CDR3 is CASSSVLETQYF. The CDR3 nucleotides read TGTGCCAGCAGCTCCGTCCTGGAGACCCAGTACTTC.

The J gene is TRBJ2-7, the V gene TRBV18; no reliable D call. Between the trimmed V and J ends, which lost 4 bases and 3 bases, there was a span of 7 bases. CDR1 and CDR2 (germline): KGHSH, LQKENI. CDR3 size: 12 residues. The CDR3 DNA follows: TGTGCCAGCTCACTAAACGGCTACGAGCAGTACTTC. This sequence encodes CASSLNGYEQYF.

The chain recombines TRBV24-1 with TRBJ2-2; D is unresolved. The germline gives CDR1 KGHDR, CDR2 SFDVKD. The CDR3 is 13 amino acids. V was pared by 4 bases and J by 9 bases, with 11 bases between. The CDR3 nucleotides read TGTGCCACCAGTGAGTTTACAGCCCGGGAGCTGTTTTTT. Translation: CATSEFTARELFF.

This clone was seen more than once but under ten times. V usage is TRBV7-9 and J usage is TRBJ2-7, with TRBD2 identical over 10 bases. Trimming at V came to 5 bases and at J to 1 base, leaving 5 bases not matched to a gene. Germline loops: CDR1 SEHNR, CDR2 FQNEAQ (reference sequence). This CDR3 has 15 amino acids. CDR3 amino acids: CASSPLAGASYEQYF. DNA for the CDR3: TGTGCCAGCAGCCCTCTAGCGGGGGCTTCCTACGAGCAGTACTTC.